Listed below are T cell receptor beta chains from one sample, sequenced in a study of spatial heterogeneity in lung cancer. TCRdb re-analysed the 5' RACE reads in MiXCR, keeping a single row per CDR3 protein. The table records roughly 19,000 distinct CDR3 sequences, about 5.8% of them present only once. The specimen comprised lung tumor tissue, sampled at surgery. These receptors all come from a female donor with early-stage non-small cell lung cancer. Both conserved end residues are part of each CDR3. The D gene is left open where the match is weak. Clone size, where shown, is once, few, many, or a class for clones that have expanded.

size	D	V	J	DNA	CDR3
medium-sized	TRBD2	TRBV4-1	TRBJ2-3	TGCGCCAGCAGCCTAGGACTAGCGGGAGCAGATACGCAGTATTTT	CASSLGLAGADTQYF
many	-	TRBV29-1	TRBJ2-1	TGCAGCGGCGGATGGGACGTATACAATGAGCAGTTCTTC	CSGGWDVYNEQFF
many	-	TRBV20-1	TRBJ2-1	TGCAGTGCTAGAGTCCCTATGAGCTCCTACAATGAGCAGTTCTTC	CSARVPMSSYNEQFF
many	-	TRBV28	TRBJ1-5	TGTGCCAGCAGTGGGGCAGTCCAAAATCAGCCCCAGCATTTT	CASSGAVQNQPQHF
many	TRBD2	TRBV29-1	TRBJ2-5	TGCAGCGTCTGTAGGACTAGCGGGAGAGAGACCCAGTACTTC	CSVCRTSGRETQYF
medium-sized	-	TRBV10-3	TRBJ1-2	TGTGCCATCAGTGATTCATGGAGGGCGGGCTACACCTTC	CAISDSWRAGYTF
many	-	TRBV5-1	TRBJ2-3	TGCGCCAGCAGCTTTGAGCGGGTGGGCACAGATACGCAGTATTTT	CASSFERVGTDTQYF
-	-	TRBV6-6	TRBJ1-1	TGTGCCAGCAGCCCTAGGGGAGGGAAAGCTTTCTTT	CASSPRGGKAFF
few	TRBD2	TRBV24-1	TRBJ2-3	TGTGCCACCAGTGACAGACTAGCGGGAGGGTCCCACACAGATACGCAGTATTTT	CATSDRLAGGSHTDTQYF
many	TRBD1	TRBV5-1	TRBJ1-1	TGCGCCAGCAGCCCGACGGGTTCCGGGACAGGGAGTCAAGCTTTCTTT	CASSPTGSGTGSQAFF
many	TRBD2	TRBV27	TRBJ2-7	TGTGCCAGCAGTTTATGGGGACCTAGCGGGTTTAGCTACGAGCAGTACTTC	CASSLWGPSGFSYEQYF
few	-	TRBV7-9	TRBJ2-1	TGTGCCAGCAGCCCGGAGAGTGGGGTCACCGCCTACAATGAGCAGTTCTTC	CASSPESGVTAYNEQFF
many	-	TRBV28	TRBJ1-2	TGTGCCAGCACTATCAGCAAGAACTATGGCTACACCTTC	CASTISKNYGYTF
few	-	TRBV12-3/TRBV12-4	TRBJ2-7	TGTGCCAGCAGTTCCCCAGATGGTCGGGAGCAGTACTTC	CASSSPDGREQYF
many	TRBD2	TRBV20-1	TRBJ2-5	TGCAGTGCTAGGACGGGAGGGGCGGTAGAGACCCAGTACTTC	CSARTGGAVETQYF
many	-	TRBV29-1	TRBJ1-2	TGCAGCGTTGAACTTGGGGGCGCCTTATCGGGCTACACCTTC	CSVELGGALSGYTF
-	TRBD1	TRBV12-3/TRBV12-4	TRBJ1-2	TGTGCCAGCAGGCCGACAGGGGGTGGCTACACCTTC	CASRPTGGGYTF
many	-	TRBV3-1	TRBJ1-2	TGTGCCAGCAGCCAAGCGAACTATGGCTACACCTTC	CASSQANYGYTF
medium-sized	-	TRBV5-4	TRBJ2-2	TGTGCCAGCAGTCCAGGGCGGGCAGCCACCGGGGAGCTGTTTTTT	CASSPGRAATGELFF
many	-	TRBV6-1	TRBJ2-1	TGTGCCAGCAGGGGACGGCAGGCCCGCTACAATGAGCAGTTCTTC	CASRGRQARYNEQFF
many	-	TRBV4-1	TRBJ2-2	TGCGCCAGCAGCCTCCTCCTGACCACCGGGGAGCTGTTTTTT	CASSLLLTTGELFF
-	TRBD2	TRBV5-4	TRBJ2-1	TGTGCCAGCAGCTTTGTAGCGGGAGACAACAATGAGCAGTTCTTC	CASSFVAGDNNEQFF
many	TRBD2	TRBV5-1	TRBJ2-1	TGCGCCAGCTGGGGGGACTACGCTAATGAGCAGTTCTTC	CASWGDYANEQFF